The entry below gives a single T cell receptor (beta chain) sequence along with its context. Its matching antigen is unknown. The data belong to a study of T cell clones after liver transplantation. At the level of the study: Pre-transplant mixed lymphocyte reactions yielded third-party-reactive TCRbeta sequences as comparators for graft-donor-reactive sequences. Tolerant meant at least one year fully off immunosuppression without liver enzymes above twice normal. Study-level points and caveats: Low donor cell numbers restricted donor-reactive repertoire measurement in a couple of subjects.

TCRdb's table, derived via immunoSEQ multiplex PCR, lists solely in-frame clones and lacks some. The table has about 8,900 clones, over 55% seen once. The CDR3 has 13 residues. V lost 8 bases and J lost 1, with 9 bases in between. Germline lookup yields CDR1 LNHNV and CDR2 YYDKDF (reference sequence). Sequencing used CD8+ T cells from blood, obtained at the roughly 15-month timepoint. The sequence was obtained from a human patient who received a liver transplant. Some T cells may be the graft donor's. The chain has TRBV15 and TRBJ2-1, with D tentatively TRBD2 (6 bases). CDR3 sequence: CATGGMSYNEQFF. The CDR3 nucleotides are TGTGCCACCGGGGGGATGTCCTACAATGAGCAGTTCTTC.